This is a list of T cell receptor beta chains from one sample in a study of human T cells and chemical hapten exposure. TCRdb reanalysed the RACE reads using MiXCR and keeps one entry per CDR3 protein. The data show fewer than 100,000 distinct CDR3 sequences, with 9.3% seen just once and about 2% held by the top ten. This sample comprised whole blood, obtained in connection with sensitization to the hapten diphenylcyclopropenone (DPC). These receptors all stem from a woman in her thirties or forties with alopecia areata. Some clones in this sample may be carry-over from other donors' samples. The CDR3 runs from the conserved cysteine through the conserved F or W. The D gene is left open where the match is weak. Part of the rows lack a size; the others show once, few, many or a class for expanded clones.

cdr3_aa: CASSYSGGGSRNQPQHF
cdr3_nt: TGTGCCAGCAGTTACTCCGGCGGGGGCAGCCGCAATCAGCCCCAGCATTTT
d_call: NA
v_call: TRBV6-2/TRBV6-3
clone_size: NA
j_call: TRBJ1-5

cdr3_aa: CASSQNREEAFF
cdr3_nt: TGTGCCAGCAGCCAAAACCGGGAGGAAGCTTTCTTT
d_call: NA
v_call: TRBV3-1
clone_size: many
j_call: TRBJ1-1

cdr3_aa: CSARVAGTSHSEQFF
cdr3_nt: TGCAGTGCTAGAGTAGCCGGGACTAGTCACTCTGAGCAGTTCTTC
d_call: TRBD2
v_call: TRBV20-1
clone_size: NA
j_call: TRBJ2-1

cdr3_aa: CASSHLDRNGYTF
cdr3_nt: TGTGCCAGCAGCCACTTAGACCGGAATGGCTACACCTTC
d_call: NA
v_call: TRBV4-2
clone_size: many
j_call: TRBJ1-2

cdr3_aa: CASSQGMWETQYF
cdr3_nt: TGCGCCAGCAGCCAAGGAATGTGGGAGACCCAGTACTTC
d_call: NA
v_call: TRBV4-3
clone_size: NA
j_call: TRBJ2-5

cdr3_aa: CSVSSYLDPNTEAFF
cdr3_nt: TGCAGCGTCTCCTCATACCTAGACCCGAACACTGAAGCTTTCTTT
d_call: NA
v_call: TRBV29-1
clone_size: few
j_call: TRBJ1-1

cdr3_aa: CASSPMSRTETQYF
cdr3_nt: TGTGCCAGCTCACCCATGAGTAGAACGGAGACCCAGTACTTC
d_call: NA
v_call: TRBV18
clone_size: many
j_call: TRBJ2-5

cdr3_aa: CSVADGFYEQYF
cdr3_nt: TGCAGCGTTGCGGACGGATTCTACGAGCAGTACTTC
d_call: NA
v_call: TRBV29-1
clone_size: few
j_call: TRBJ2-7

cdr3_aa: CASSYTSGRSTHEQYF
cdr3_nt: TGTGCCAGCAGTTACACTAGCGGGAGATCAACCCACGAGCAGTACTTC
d_call: TRBD2
v_call: TRBV6-2/TRBV6-3
clone_size: many
j_call: TRBJ2-7

cdr3_aa: CSAGRLAGDFPETQNF
cdr3_nt: TGCAGTGCCGGGCGACTAGCGGGAGATTTCCCAGAGACCCAGAACTTC
d_call: TRBD2
v_call: TRBV20-1
clone_size: NA
j_call: TRBJ2-5

cdr3_aa: CASSLPSTYGYTF
cdr3_nt: TGTGCCAGCAGCTTACCCAGTACCTATGGCTACACCTTC
d_call: NA
v_call: TRBV7-2
clone_size: few
j_call: TRBJ1-2

cdr3_aa: CASSPGLAGGRLLGDTQYF
cdr3_nt: TGTGCCAGCAGCCCCGGACTAGCGGGAGGGCGATTGTTGGGAGATACGCAGTATTTT
d_call: TRBD2
v_call: TRBV7-8
clone_size: many
j_call: TRBJ2-3

cdr3_aa: CASSQDRETSGRDEQFF
cdr3_nt: TGCGCCAGCAGCCAAGATCGGGAGACTAGCGGGAGGGATGAGCAGTTCTTC
d_call: TRBD2
v_call: TRBV4-1
clone_size: few
j_call: TRBJ2-1

cdr3_aa: CSAITGQGARGANVLTF
cdr3_nt: TGCAGTGCTATTACTGGACAGGGGGCGCGCGGGGCCAACGTCCTGACTTTC
d_call: TRBD1
v_call: TRBV20-1
clone_size: many
j_call: TRBJ2-6

cdr3_aa: CASSFRGSNQPQHF
cdr3_nt: TGTGCCAGCAGTTTCAGGGGGAGCAATCAGCCCCAGCATTTT
d_call: TRBD1
v_call: TRBV27
clone_size: many
j_call: TRBJ1-5

cdr3_aa: CASGWGQLNTGELFF
cdr3_nt: TGTGCTAGTGGTTGGGGACAGTTGAACACCGGGGAGCTGTTTTTT
d_call: TRBD1
v_call: TRBV12-5
clone_size: NA
j_call: TRBJ2-2

cdr3_aa: CASGEGVSLPQHF
cdr3_nt: TGTGCCAGTGGCGAAGGCGTATCATTGCCCCAGCATTTT
d_call: NA
v_call: TRBV19
clone_size: many
j_call: TRBJ1-5

cdr3_aa: CASSSTGPSREQYF
cdr3_nt: TGCGCCAGCAGCTCTACCGGGCCTTCTCGGGAGCAGTACTTC
d_call: NA
v_call: TRBV5-1
clone_size: many
j_call: TRBJ2-7

cdr3_aa: CASSLGDRTRTEAFF
cdr3_nt: TGTGCCAGCAGCTTGGGAGACCGGACGCGCACTGAAGCTTTCTTT
d_call: NA
v_call: TRBV5-6
clone_size: NA
j_call: TRBJ1-1

cdr3_aa: CASSIGGGWSTGELFF
cdr3_nt: TGTGCCAGTAGTATTGGCGGGGGCTGGAGCACCGGGGAGCTGTTTTTT
d_call: NA
v_call: TRBV19
clone_size: few
j_call: TRBJ2-2